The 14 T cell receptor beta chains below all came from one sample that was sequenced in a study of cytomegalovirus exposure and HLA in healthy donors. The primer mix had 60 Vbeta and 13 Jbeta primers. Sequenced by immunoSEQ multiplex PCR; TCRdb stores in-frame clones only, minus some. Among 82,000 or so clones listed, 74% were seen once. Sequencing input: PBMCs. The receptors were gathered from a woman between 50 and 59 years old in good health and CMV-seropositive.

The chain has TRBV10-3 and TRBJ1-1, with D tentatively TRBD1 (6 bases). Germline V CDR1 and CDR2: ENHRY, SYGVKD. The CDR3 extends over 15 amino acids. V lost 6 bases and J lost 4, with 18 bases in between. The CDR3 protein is CAIRPWGGQFTEAFF. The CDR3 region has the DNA TGTGCCATCAGACCCTGGGGGGGGCAGTTCACTGAAGCTTTCTTT.

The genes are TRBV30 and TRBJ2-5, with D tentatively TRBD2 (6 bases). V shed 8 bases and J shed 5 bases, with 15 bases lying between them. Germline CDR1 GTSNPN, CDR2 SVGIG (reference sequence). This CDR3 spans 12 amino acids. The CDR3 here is CASSRSGETQYF. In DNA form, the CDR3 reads TGTGCCAGTAGTCGGAGCGGGGAGACCCAGTACTTC.

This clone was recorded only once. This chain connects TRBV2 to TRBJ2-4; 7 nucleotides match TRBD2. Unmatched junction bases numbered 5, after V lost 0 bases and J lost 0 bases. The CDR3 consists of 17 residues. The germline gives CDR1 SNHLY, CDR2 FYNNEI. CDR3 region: CASSEARGDVAKNIQYF. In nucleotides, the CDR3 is TGTGCCAGCAGTGAAGCTCGGGGGGATGTAGCCAAAAACATTCAGTACTTC.

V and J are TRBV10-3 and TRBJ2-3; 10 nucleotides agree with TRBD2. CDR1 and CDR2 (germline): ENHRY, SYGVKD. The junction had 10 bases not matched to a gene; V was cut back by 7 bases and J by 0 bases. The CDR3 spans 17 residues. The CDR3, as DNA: TGTGCCATCACTCTAGCGGGAGTCTTTGCTAGCACAGATACGCAGTATTTT. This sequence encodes CAITLAGVFASTDTQYF.

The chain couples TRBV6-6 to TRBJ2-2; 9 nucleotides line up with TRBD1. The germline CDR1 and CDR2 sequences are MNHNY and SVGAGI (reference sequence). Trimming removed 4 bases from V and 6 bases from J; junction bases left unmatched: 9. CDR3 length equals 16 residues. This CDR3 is CASSFKDRGIAGELFF. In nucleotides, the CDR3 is TGTGCCAGCAGTTTCAAAGACAGGGGGATAGCCGGGGAGCTGTTTTTT.

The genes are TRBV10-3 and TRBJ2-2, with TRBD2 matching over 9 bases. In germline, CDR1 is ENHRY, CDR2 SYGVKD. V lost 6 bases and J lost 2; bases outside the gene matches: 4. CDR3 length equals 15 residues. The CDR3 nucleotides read TGTGCCATCAGGGAGACTAGCGGAAACACCGGGGAGCTGTTTTTT. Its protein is CAIRETSGNTGELFF.

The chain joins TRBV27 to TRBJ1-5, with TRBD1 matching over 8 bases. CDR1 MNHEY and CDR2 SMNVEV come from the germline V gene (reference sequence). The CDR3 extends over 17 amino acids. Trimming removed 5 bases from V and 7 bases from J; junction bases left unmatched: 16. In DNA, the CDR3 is TGTGCCAGCAGTCCGGTAAGAGGGACAGGATTTTGGCAGCCCCAGCATTTT. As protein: CASSPVRGTGFWQPQHF.

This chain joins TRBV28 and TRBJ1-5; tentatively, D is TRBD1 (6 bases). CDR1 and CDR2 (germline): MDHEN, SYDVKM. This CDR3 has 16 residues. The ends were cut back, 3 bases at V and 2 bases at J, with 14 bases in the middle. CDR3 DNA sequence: TGTGCCAGCAGTTTGACAGGAGGAATGGGCAATCAGCCCCAGCATTTT. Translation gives CASSLTGGMGNQPQHF.

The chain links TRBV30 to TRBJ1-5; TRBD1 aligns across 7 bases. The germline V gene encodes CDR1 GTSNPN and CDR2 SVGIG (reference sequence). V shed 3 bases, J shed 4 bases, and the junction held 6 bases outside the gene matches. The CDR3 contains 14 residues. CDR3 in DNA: TGTGCCTGGAGCGCGTCAGGGGGGAATCAGCCCCAGCATTTT. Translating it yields CAWSASGGNQPQHF.

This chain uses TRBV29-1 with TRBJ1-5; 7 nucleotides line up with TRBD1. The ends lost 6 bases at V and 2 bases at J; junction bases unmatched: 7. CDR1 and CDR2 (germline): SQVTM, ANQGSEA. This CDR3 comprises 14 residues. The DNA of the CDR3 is TGCAGCGTGACCGAGGGGGCTGGCAATCAGCCCCAGCATTTT. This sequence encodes CSVTEGAGNQPQHF.

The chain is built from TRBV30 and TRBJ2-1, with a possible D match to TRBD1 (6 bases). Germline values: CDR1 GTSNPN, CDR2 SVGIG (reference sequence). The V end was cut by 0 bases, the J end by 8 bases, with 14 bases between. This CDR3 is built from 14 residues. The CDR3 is CAWSVQGGWDEQFF. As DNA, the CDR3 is TGTGCCTGGAGTGTACAGGGCGGGTGGGATGAGCAGTTCTTC.

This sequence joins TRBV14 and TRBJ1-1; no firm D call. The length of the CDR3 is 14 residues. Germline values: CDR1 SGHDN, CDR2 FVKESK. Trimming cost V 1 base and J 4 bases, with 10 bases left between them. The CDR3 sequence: CASSQVPVGTEAFF. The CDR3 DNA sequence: TGTGCCAGCAGCCAAGTGCCGGTTGGCACTGAAGCTTTCTTT.

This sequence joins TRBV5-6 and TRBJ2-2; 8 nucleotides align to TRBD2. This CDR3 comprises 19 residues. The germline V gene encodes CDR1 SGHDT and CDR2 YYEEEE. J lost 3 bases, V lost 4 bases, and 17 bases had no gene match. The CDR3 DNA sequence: TGTGCCAGCAGCCCAAGCCGACAGCGGGGGTACGGGTACACCGGGGAGCTGTTTTTT. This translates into CASSPSRQRGYGYTGELFF.

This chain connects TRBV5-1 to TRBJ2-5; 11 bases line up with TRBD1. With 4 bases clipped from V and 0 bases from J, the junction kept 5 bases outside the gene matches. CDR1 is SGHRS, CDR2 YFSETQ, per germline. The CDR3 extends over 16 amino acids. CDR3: CASSPGQGVYQETQYF. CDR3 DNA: TGCGCCAGCAGCCCGGGACAGGGGGTCTACCAAGAGACCCAGTACTTC. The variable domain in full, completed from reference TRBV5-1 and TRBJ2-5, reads KAGVTQTPRYLIKTRGQQVTLSCSPISGHRSVSWYQQTPGQGLQFLFEYFSETQRNKGNFPGRFSGRQFSNSRSEMNVSTLELGDSALYLCASSPGQGVYQETQYFGPGTRLLVL.